Each of the 9 T cell receptor beta chains below was sequenced from the same sample in a study of cytomegalovirus exposure and HLA in healthy donors. PCR was performed using 60 Vbeta and 13 Jbeta primers. The table came from immunoSEQ multiplex PCR; TCRdb's copy has only in-frame clones and leaves some out. The table for this sample gives about 200,000 clones. Sequences were obtained from PBMCs. Receptor source: a girl aged 2 to 9 in good health and CMV-seropositive.

This sequence joins TRBV27 and TRBJ2-4, with 7 bases matching TRBD2. The germline V gene encodes CDR1 MNHEY and CDR2 SMNVEV (reference sequence). Unmatched junction bases numbered 10, after V lost 4 bases and J lost 16 bases. The CDR3 spans 12 residues. The CDR3 DNA is TGTGCCAGCAGTTCGTCGTGGGGAGGGCAATACTTC. Amino acids: CASSSSWGGQYF.

The chain has TRBV7-3 and TRBJ2-3; unclear D gene. In germline, CDR1 is SGHTA, CDR2 FQGTGA. This CDR3 spans 12 amino acids. The V and J ends lost 5 bases and 4 bases respectively, with 7 bases between them. CDR3 DNA sequence: TGTGCCAGCAGCCCTACTCCAGATACGCAGTATTTT. It codes for CASSPTPDTQYF. Supplemented by reference TRBV7-3 and TRBJ2-3, the full variable domain reads GAGVSQTPSNKVTEKGKYVELRCDPISGHTALYWYRQSLGQGPEFLIYFQGTGAADDSGLPNDRFFAVRPEGSVSTLKIQRTERGDSAVYLCASSPTPDTQYFGPGTRLTVL.

J is TRBJ1-1 and V is TRBV2, with TRBD1 matching 8 bases. V shed 6 bases, J shed 11 bases, and the junction held 11 bases outside the gene matches. Germline CDR1 is SNHLY and CDR2 is FYNNEI. The CDR3 loop spans 13 amino acids. In DNA form, the CDR3 reads TGTGCCAGCAGCAACCAGGGGGCCCATAGTGCTTTCTTT. The encoded protein is CASSNQGAHSAFF. Complete variable domain (other parts from reference TRBV2 and TRBJ1-1): EPEVTQTPSHQVTQMGQEVILRCVPISNHLYFYWYRQILGQKVEFLVSFYNNEISEKSEIFDDQFSVERPDGSNFTLKIRSTKLEDSAMYFCASSNQGAHSAFFGQGTRLTVV.

J is TRBJ2-2 and V is TRBV30, with 7 bases lining up with TRBD1. This CDR3 has 16 amino acids. V shed 4 bases, J shed 4 bases, and the junction held 12 bases outside the gene matches. Per the germline V gene, CDR1 is GTSNPN and CDR2 is SVGIG (reference sequence). CDR3 in DNA: TGTGCCTGGATTCCTCCAGGGGGATATGTCACCGGGGAGCTGTTTTTT. Amino acid sequence: CAWIPPGGYVTGELFF.

The chain has TRBV6-1 and TRBJ2-7, with TRBD2 as a possible D gene (6 bases). The CDR3 spans 17 residues. Germline-derived CDR1 and CDR2 are MNHNS and SASEGT. Trimming took off 0 bases at V and 5 bases at J, with 20 bases between the two ends. The CDR3 spells CASSEASRRGRSNEQYF. In DNA form, the CDR3 reads TGTGCCAGCAGTGAAGCCTCCCGCCGGGGGAGAAGCAACGAGCAGTACTTC.

The gene calls are TRBV28 and TRBJ2-7, with D unclear. The germline V and J ends were trimmed by 5 bases and 3 bases, with 17 bases remaining between them. The CDR3 runs 15 residues. Germline loops: CDR1 MDHEN, CDR2 SYDVKM. CDR3 in amino acids: CASSPPQRANYEQYF. In DNA, the CDR3 is TGTGCCAGCAGTCCCCCCCAGCGTGCGAACTACGAGCAGTACTTC. Drawing the rest from reference TRBV28 and TRBJ2-7, the complete variable domain is DVKVTQSSRYLVKRTGEKVFLECVQDMDHENMFWYRQDPGLGLRLIYFSYDVKMKEKGDIPEGYSVSREKKERFSLILESASTNQTSMYLCASSPPQRANYEQYFGPGTRLTVT.

The CDR3, as DNA: TGTGCCAGCAGTCGGGACAGTTCCACCGGGGAGCTGTTTTTT. Translating it yields CASSRDSSTGELFF. This chain joins TRBV7-3 and TRBJ2-2; 7 bases match TRBD1. The ends lost 6 bases at V and 4 bases at J; junction bases unmatched: 5. This CDR3 is built from 14 residues. Per the germline V gene, CDR1 is SGHTA and CDR2 is FQGTGA.

This rearrangement joins TRBV5-1 to TRBJ2-5; D is unclear. The V and J ends lost 1 base and 5 bases respectively, with 9 bases between them. Germline CDR1 reads SGHRS; CDR2 reads YFSETQ. The length of the CDR3 is 13 residues. The CDR3 loop reads CASSLLVGETQYF. The CDR3 DNA reads TGCGCCAGCAGCTTGCTAGTCGGGGAGACCCAGTACTTC. Together with reference TRBV5-1 and TRBJ2-5, the CDR3 gives the full variable domain: KAGVTQTPRYLIKTRGQQVTLSCSPISGHRSVSWYQQTPGQGLQFLFEYFSETQRNKGNFPGRFSGRQFSNSRSEMNVSTLELGDSALYLCASSLLVGETQYFGPGTRLLVL.

V usage is TRBV5-1 and J usage is TRBJ1-2; 7 positions agree with TRBD1. Germline CDR1 is SGHRS and CDR2 is YFSETQ. The CDR3 sequence is 14 residues long. V shed 1 base and J 7 bases; nucleotides not matched to a gene: 7. In DNA form, the CDR3 reads TGCGCCAGCAGCTTGAAGGGGGCCCCCTCTGGCTACACCTTC. Its protein product is CASSLKGAPSGYTF.